Described below is a single T cell receptor beta chain sequence and its context. The data are from a study of blood T cell repertoires in COVID-19. Study context: Acute-phase and convalescent COVID-19 samples originated in the United States, Italy and Spain. T cells, B-cell-depleted T cells, or PBMCs provided the cDNA or gDNA that served as material.

Here immunoSEQ multiplex PCR was the method, and the copy in TCRdb shows in-frame clones only, minus some. The sample has tens of thousands of clones, over 75% seen once. This CDR3 comprises 17 residues. Germline CDR1 LGHDT, CDR2 YNNKEL (reference sequence). With V trimmed by 4 bases and J by 2 bases, 10 bases remained unmatched. The sequence came from a human donor in a cohort sampled during active COVID-19. The chain combines TRBV3-1 (or the pseudogene TRBV3-2) with TRBJ2-3, with TRBD2 matching over 9 bases. The sequenced material came from peripheral blood. CDR3: CASSLGSLAGHTDTQYF. CDR3 coding DNA: TGTGCCAGCAGCCTAGGGTCCCTAGCGGGACACACAGATACGCAGTATTTT.